Below, 5 T cell receptor beta chains from the same sample are listed, as sequenced in a study of OX40 agonist ivuxolimab in advanced cancers. Libraries were prepared by immunoSEQ multiplex PCR; TCRdb keeps only in-frame clonotypes and omits some of them. The sample records tens of thousands of clones, around nine tenths being singletons. The material sequenced was CD4+ or CD8+ T cells sorted from blood, taken in a trial of the OX40 agonist ivuxolimab. The receptors shown here come from an adult with an advanced solid tumor such as melanoma, head and neck, liver or kidney cancer.

The chain joins TRBV5-6 to TRBJ1-1; TRBD1 aligns across 7 bases. The ends lost 4 bases at V and 7 bases at J; junction bases unmatched: 10. Germline assignment: CDR1 SGHDT and CDR2 YYEEEE. CDR3 length equals 14 residues. DNA for the CDR3: TGTGCCAGCAGCGCCATTACAGGGGACAGTGAAGCTTTCTTT. It is translated as CASSAITGDSEAFF.

The genes are TRBV7-8 and TRBJ1-1, with unresolved D. Germline values: CDR1 SGHVS, CDR2 FQNEAQ. The V end was cut by 5 bases, the J end by 3 bases, with 13 bases between. CDR3 length equals 14 residues. The CDR3 spells CASSPEFIDTEAFF. CDR3 coding DNA: TGTGCCAGCAGCCCGGAATTTATAGACACTGAAGCTTTCTTT.

A word on this clone: Other nucleotide sequences in the sample specify the same CDR3. The rearrangement uses TRBV4-1 and TRBJ2-6; 8 positions match TRBD2. This CDR3 has 18 residues. J gave up 2 bases and V 0 bases, and 6 bases lay outside the gene matches. Per germline, CDR1 MGHRA and CDR2 YSYEKL. CDR3 protein: CASSQERGGLAGANVLTF. CDR3 coding DNA: TGCGCCAGCAGCCAAGAACGGGGGGGGCTAGCTGGGGCCAACGTCCTGACTTTC.

The chain combines TRBV9 with TRBJ2-2, with D perhaps TRBD1 (5 bases). Germline V CDR1 and CDR2: SGDLS, YYNGEE. This CDR3 is built from 13 residues. V was pared by 0 bases and J by 7 bases, with 7 bases between. CDR3 sequence: CASSVGGHGELFF. The CDR3 DNA sequence: TGTGCCAGCAGCGTAGGGGGCCACGGGGAGCTGTTTTTT.

This chain connects TRBV5-6 to TRBJ2-7; D unresolved. Germline assignment: CDR1 SGHDT and CDR2 YYEEEE. Trimming removed 5 bases at V and 4 bases at J, with 22 bases between. This CDR3 has 16 amino acids. The CDR3 nucleotides are TGTGCCAGCAGTCCCATGGGTGGGCAGCTCCGGTACGAGCAGTACTTC. Translated: CASSPMGGQLRYEQYF.